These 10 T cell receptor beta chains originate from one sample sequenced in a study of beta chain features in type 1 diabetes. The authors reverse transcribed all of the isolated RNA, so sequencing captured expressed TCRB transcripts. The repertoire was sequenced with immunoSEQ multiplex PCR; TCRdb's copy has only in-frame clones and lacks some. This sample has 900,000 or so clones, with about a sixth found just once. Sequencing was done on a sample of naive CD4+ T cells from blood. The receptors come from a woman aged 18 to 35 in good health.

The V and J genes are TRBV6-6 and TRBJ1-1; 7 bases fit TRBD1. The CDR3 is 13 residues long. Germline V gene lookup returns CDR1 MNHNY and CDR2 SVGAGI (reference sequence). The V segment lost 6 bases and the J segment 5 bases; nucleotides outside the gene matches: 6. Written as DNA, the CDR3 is TGTGCCAGCAGAGACAGGGTTGAGACTGAAGCTTTCTTT. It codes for CASRDRVETEAFF.

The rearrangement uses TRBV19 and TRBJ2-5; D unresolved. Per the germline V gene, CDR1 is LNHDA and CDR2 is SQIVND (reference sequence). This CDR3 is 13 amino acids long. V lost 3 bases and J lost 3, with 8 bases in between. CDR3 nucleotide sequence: TGTGCCAGTAGTATCGGATACGAAGAGACCCAGTACTTC. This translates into CASSIGYEETQYF.

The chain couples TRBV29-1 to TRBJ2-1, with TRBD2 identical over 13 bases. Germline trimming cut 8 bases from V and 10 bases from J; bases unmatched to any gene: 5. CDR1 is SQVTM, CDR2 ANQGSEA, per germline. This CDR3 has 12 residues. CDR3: CSTGLAGVEQFF. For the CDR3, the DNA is TGCAGCACCGGACTAGCGGGAGTAGAGCAGTTCTTC.

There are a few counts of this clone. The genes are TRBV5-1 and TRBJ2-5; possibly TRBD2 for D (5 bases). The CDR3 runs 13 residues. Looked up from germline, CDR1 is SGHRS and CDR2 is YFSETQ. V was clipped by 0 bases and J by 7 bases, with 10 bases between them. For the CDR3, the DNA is TGCGCCAGCAGCTTGGAAGCGGCGGTGACCCAGTACTTC. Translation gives CASSLEAAVTQYF.

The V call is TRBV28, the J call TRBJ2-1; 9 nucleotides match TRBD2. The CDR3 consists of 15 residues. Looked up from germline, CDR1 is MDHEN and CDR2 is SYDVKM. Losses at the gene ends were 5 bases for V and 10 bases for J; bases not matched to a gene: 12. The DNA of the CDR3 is TGTGCCAGCAGTCCCCCGGGACTAGCAACCGGAGAGCAGTTCTTC. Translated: CASSPPGLATGEQFF.

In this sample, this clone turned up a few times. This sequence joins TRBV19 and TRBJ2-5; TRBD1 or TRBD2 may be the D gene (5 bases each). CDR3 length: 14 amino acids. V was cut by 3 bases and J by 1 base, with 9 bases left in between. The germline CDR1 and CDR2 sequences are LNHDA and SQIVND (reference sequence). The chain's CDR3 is CASSIAGSQETQYF. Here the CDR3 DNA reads TGTGCCAGTAGTATCGCAGGGAGCCAAGAGACCCAGTACTTC. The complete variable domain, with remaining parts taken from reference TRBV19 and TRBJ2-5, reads DGGITQSPKYLFRKEGQNVTLSCEQNLNHDAMYWYRQDPGQGLRLIYYSQIVNDFQKGDIAEGYSVSREKKESFPLTVTSAQKNPTAFYLCASSIAGSQETQYFGPGTRLLVL.

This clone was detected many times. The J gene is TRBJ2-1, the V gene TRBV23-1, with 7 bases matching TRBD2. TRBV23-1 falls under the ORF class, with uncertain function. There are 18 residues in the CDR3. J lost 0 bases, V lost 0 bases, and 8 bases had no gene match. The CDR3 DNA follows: TGCGCCAGCAGTCAATCGTCGCAGCGGGAAAGCTCCTACAATGAGCAGTTCTTC. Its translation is CASSQSSQRESSYNEQFF.

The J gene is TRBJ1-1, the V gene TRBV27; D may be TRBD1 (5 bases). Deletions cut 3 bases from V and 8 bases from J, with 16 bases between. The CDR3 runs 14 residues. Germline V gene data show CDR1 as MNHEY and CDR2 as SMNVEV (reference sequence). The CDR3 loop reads CASSLAGPIGEAFF. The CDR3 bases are TGTGCCAGCAGTTTGGCAGGGCCTATCGGGGAAGCTTTCTTT.

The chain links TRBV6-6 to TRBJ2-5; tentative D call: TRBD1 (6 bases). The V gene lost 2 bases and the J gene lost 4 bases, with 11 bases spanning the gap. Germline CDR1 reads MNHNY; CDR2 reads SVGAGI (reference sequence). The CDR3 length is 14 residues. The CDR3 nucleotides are TGTGCCAGCAGTTACGACCCCAGGGGAGAGACCCAGTACTTC. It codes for CASSYDPRGETQYF.

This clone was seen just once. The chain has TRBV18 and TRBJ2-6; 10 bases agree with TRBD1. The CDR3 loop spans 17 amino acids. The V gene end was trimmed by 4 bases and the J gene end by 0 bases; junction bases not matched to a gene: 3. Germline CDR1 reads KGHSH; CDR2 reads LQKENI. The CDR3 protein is CASSLGQGVSGANVLTF. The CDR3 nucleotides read TGTGCCAGCTCACTCGGACAGGGGGTCTCTGGGGCCAACGTCCTGACTTTC.